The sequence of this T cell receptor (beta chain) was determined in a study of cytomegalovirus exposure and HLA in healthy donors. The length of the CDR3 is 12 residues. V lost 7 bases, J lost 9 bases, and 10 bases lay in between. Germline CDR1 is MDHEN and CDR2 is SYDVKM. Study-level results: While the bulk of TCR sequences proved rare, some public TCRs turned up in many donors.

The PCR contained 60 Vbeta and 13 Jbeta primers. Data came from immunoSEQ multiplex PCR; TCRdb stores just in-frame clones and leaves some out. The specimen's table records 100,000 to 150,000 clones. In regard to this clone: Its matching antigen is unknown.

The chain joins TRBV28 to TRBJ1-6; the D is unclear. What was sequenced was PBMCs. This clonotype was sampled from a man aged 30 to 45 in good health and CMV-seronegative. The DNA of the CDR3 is TGTGCCAGCACTGAGGGTGTTTCACCCCTCCACTTT. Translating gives CASTEGVSPLHF.